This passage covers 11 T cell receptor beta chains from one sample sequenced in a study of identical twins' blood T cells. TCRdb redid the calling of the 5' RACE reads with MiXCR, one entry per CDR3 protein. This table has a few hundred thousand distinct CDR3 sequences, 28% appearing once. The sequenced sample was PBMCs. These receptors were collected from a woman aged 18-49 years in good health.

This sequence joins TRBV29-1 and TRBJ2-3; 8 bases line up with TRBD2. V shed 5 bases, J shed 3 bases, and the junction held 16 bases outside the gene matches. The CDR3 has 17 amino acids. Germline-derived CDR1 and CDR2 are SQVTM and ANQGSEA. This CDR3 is CSVPQPFLAGGTDTQYF. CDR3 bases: TGCAGCGTTCCACAACCCTTCCTCGCGGGAGGTACAGATACGCAGTATTTT.

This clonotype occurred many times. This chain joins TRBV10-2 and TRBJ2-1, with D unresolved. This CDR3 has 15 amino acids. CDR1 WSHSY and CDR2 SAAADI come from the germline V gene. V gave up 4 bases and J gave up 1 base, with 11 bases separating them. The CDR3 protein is CASSALSGSYNEQFF. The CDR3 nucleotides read TGCGCCAGCAGTGCCCTTTCTGGGTCCTACAATGAGCAGTTCTTC.

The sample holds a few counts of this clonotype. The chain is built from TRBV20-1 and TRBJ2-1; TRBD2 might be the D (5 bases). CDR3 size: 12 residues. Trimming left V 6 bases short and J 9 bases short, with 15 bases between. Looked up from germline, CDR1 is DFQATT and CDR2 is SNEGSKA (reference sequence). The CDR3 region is CSAGPTGSEQFF. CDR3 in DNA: TGCAGTGCCGGCCCAACGGGGAGTGAGCAGTTCTTC.

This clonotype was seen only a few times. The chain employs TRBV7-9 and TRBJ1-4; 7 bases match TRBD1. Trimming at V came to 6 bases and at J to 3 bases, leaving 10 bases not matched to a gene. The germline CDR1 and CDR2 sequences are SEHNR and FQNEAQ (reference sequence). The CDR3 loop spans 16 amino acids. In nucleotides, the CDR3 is TGTGCCAGCAGTTACTTGACAGGGCTCGCTAATGAAAAACTGTTTTTT. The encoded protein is CASSYLTGLANEKLFF.

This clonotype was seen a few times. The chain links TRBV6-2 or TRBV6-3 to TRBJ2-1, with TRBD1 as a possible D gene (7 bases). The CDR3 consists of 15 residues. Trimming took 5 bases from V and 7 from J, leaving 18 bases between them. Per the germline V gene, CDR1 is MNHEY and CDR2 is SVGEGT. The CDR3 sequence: CASSGGQGGRNEQFF. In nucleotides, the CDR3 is TGTGCCAGCAGTGGTGGTCAGGGGGGTAGGAATGAGCAGTTCTTC.

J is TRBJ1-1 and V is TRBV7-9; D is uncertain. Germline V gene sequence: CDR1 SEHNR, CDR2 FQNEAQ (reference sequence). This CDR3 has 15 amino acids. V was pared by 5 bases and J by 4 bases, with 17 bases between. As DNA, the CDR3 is TGTGCCAGCAGCACCAGGACCAGGATGAGCACTGAAGCTTTCTTT. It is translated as CASSTRTRMSTEAFF. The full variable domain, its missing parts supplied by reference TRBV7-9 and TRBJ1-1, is DTGVSQNPRHKITKRGQNVTFRCDPISEHNRLYWYRQTLGQGPEFLTYFQNEAQLEKSRLLSDRFSAERPKGSFSTLEIQRTEQGDSAMYLCASSTRTRMSTEAFFGQGTRLTVV.

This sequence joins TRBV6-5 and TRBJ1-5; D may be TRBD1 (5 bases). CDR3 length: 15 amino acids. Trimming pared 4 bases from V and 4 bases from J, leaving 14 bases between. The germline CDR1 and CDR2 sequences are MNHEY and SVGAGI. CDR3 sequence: CASSSSIWGNQPQHF. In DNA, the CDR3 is TGTGCCAGCAGTTCCTCGATATGGGGGAATCAGCCCCAGCATTTT.

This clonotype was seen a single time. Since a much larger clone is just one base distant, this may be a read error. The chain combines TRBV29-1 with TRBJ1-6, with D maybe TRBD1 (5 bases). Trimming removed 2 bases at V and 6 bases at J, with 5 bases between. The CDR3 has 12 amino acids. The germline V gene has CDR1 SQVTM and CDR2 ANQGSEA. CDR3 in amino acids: CSVEQGNSPLHF. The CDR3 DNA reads TGCAGCGTTGAACAGGGTAATTCACCCCTCCACTTT. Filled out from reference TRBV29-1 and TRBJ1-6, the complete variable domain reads SAVISQKPSRDICQRGTSLTIQCQVDSQVTMMFWYRQQPGQSLTLIATANQGSEATYESGFVIDKFPISRPNLTFSTLTVSNMSPEDSSIYLCSVEQGNSPLHFGNGTRLTVT.

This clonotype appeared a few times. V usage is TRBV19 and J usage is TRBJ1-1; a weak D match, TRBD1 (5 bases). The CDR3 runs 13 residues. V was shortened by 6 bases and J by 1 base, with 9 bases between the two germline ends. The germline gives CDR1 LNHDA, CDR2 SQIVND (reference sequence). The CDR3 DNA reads TGTGCCAGTAGGGATACAGGGAACACTGAAGCTTTCTTT. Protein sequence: CASRDTGNTEAFF.

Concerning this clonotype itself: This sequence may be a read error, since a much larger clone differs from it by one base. CDR3 in amino acids: CASSLSSYNSPPHF. CDR3 nucleotides: TGTGCCAGCAGCTTAAGCTCCTATAATTCACCCCCCCACTTT. V usage is TRBV11-2 and J usage is TRBJ1-6, with unresolved D. There are 14 residues in the CDR3. Germline CDR1 reads SGHAT; CDR2 reads FQNNGV.

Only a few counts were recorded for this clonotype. The CDR3 nucleotides read TGCAGTGCGTCATTGGGCATGAACACTGAAGCTTTCTTT. Its translation: CSASLGMNTEAFF. The chain is built from TRBV20-1 and TRBJ1-1; D is ambiguous. Germline CDR1 reads DFQATT; CDR2 reads SNEGSKA (reference sequence). The germline V and J ends were trimmed by 6 bases and 0 bases, with 11 bases remaining between them. The CDR3 extends over 13 amino acids.